The 19 T cell receptor beta chains presented below share a single source sample, sequenced in a study of T cell changes during pregnancy in multiple sclerosis. Clones were sequenced by immunoSEQ multiplex PCR, and TCRdb holds only the in-frame ones, with some missing. The sample yields fewer than 85,000 clones, about nine tenths seen once. Sequenced here: peripheral blood, sampled in the second trimester of pregnancy. The origin of the receptors is a female donor with multiple sclerosis, enrolled in a pregnancy study.

The CDR3 loop reads CASSWDRAGTEAFF. The CDR3 DNA reads as TGTGCCAGCAGCTGGGACAGGGCGGGAACTGAAGCTTTCTTT. V and J are TRBV7-9 and TRBJ1-1; 9 positions agree with TRBD1. With V trimmed by 4 bases and J by 5 bases, 5 bases remained unmatched. Looked up from germline, CDR1 is SEHNR and CDR2 is FQNEAQ (reference sequence). The CDR3 has 14 residues. Variable domain in full (rest from reference TRBV7-9 and TRBJ1-1): DTGVSQNPRHKITKRGQNVTFRCDPISEHNRLYWYRQTLGQGPEFLTYFQNEAQLEKSRLLSDRFSAERPKGSFSTLEIQRTEQGDSAMYLCASSWDRAGTEAFFGQGTRLTVV.

The chain couples TRBV21-1 to TRBJ1-1; TRBD1, the D gene given by the table, was not confirmed from the DNA. TRBV21-1 is deemed a pseudogene. There are 19 residues in the CDR3. The CDR3 DNA sequence: TGTGCCAGCAGCTCACGGGGAGAGACCACAGGGGGCAGGAACACTGAAGCTTTCTTT. Protein product: CASSSRGETTGGRNTEAFF.

There are a few counts of this clone. This chain connects TRBV27 to TRBJ1-1; TRBD1 agrees at 8 bases. CDR3 length: 15 amino acids. The ends lost 4 bases at V and 0 bases at J; junction bases unmatched: 4. Germline CDR1 reads MNHEY; CDR2 reads SMNVEV (reference sequence). The CDR3 loop reads CASSSRDRMNTEAFF. CDR3 coding DNA: TGTGCCAGCAGTTCACGGGACAGGATGAACACTGAAGCTTTCTTT.

This clone has only one observation. The chain recombines TRBV21-1 with TRBJ1-1. TRBV21-1 is classified as a pseudogene. The CDR3 length is 11 residues. The CDR3 protein is CASSKGRRAFF. The CDR3 nucleotides read TGTGCCAGCAGCAAAGGTCGTCGGGCTTTCTTT.

The CDR3 DNA reads TGTGCCACCAGCAGAGTCGATCAGGGGAACGCAGAGACCCAGTACTTC. Encoded protein: CATSRVDQGNAETQYF. The V gene is TRBV15, the J gene TRBJ2-5; a weak D match, TRBD1 (6 bases). The ends were cut back, 1 base at V and 4 bases at J, with 16 bases in the middle. CDR1 is LNHNV, CDR2 YYDKDF, per germline (reference sequence). This CDR3 is built from 16 residues.

The chain couples TRBV7-3 to TRBJ1-1, with a weak D call TRBD1 (6 bases). This CDR3 is built from 13 residues. V lost 3 bases to trimming and J lost 8 bases, with 13 bases between them. Germline assignment: CDR1 SGHTA and CDR2 FQGTGA. In DNA, the CDR3 is TGTGCCAGCAGCTTGGGGTGGGGACAAGAAGCTTTCTTT. Amino acid sequence: CASSLGWGQEAFF.

The chain carries TRBV5-4 and TRBJ1-4; D may be TRBD1 (6 bases). The ends were cut back, 4 bases at V and 8 bases at J, with 15 bases in the middle. The CDR3 extends over 14 amino acids. Germline CDR1 and CDR2: SGHNT and YYREEE (reference sequence). The CDR3: CASSPGGPGEKLFF. The CDR3 bases are TGTGCCAGCAGCCCCGGGGGGCCGGGAGAAAAACTGTTTTTT.

The chain is built from TRBV6-4 and TRBJ2-3; 7 nucleotides align to TRBD1. Looked up from germline, CDR1 is MRHNA and CDR2 is SNTAGT. V lost 6 bases to trimming and J lost 2 bases; unmatched junction nucleotides: 5. This CDR3 is built from 14 residues. CDR3 sequence reads: CASRPGQDTDTQYF. CDR3 coding DNA: TGTGCCAGCAGACCCGGACAGGACACAGATACGCAGTATTTT.

The sample holds one count of this clone. The chain links TRBV28 to TRBJ1-1; D is possibly TRBD1 (5 bases). The CDR3 totals 14 residues. Trimming took off 7 bases at V and 3 bases at J, with 15 bases between the two ends. CDR1 is MDHEN, CDR2 SYDVKM, per germline. The CDR3 bases are TGTGCCAGCAACCCCCCCGGGGGATACACTGAAGCTTTCTTT. It is translated as CASNPPGGYTEAFF.

This clone was counted a single time. The chain couples TRBV20-1 to TRBJ2-7; possibly TRBD1 for D (5 bases). Trimming cost V 3 bases and J 5 bases, with 8 bases left between them. Germline V lookup: CDR1 DFQATT, CDR2 SNEGSKA (reference sequence). The CDR3 length is 11 residues. The CDR3 here is CSASLRDEQYF. Here the CDR3 DNA reads TGCAGTGCTAGCCTCAGGGACGAGCAGTACTTC.

A note on this clone: One end of the junction is discordant with germline, which a read error may explain. This rearrangement joins TRBV18 to TRBJ2-7; no definite D call. CDR1 and CDR2 (germline): KGHSH, LQKENI. The CDR3 runs 14 residues. CDR3 nucleotide sequence: TGTGCCAGCTCACCCCGCGCCGTCTCCGACGAGCAGTACTTC. Translated, it gives CASSPRAVSDEQYF.

The rearrangement joins TRBV25-1 to TRBJ1-2; TRBD1 might be the D (6 bases). Germline CDR1 and CDR2: MGHDK and SYGVNS. The germline V and J ends were trimmed by 4 bases and 8 bases, with 14 bases remaining between them. The CDR3 sequence is 13 residues long. The CDR3 DNA reads as TGTGCCAGCAGTGGGACAGCTCTCGGCGGCTACACCTTC. It is translated as CASSGTALGGYTF.

The chain is built from TRBV5-1 and TRBJ2-1; TRBD1 aligns across 11 bases. This CDR3 region has 16 residues. Germline CDR1 is SGHRS and CDR2 is YFSETQ. With 3 bases clipped from V and 6 bases from J, the junction kept 8 bases outside the gene matches. The CDR3 region has the DNA TGCGCCAGCAGCTCCGGACAGGGGGCTATATTCAATGAGCAGTTCTTC. Protein sequence: CASSSGQGAIFNEQFF.

J is TRBJ2-1 and V is TRBV4-1, with 10 bases matching TRBD2. The length of the CDR3 is 15 residues. Looked up from germline, CDR1 is MGHRA and CDR2 is YSYEKL. J gave up 7 bases and V 1 base, and 4 bases lay outside the gene matches. The CDR3, as DNA: TGCGCCAGCAGCCAAGGGGGACTAGCGATAAATGAGCAGTTCTTC. Protein: CASSQGGLAINEQFF.

The CDR3 nucleotides read TGTGCCAGCAGCCCCGGGACATCTGGGGCCAACGTCCTGACTTTC. Residues: CASSPGTSGANVLTF. V usage is TRBV6-5 and J usage is TRBJ2-6; D is possibly TRBD1 (6 bases). Trimming pared 6 bases from V and 1 base from J, leaving 10 bases between. This CDR3 comprises 15 residues. The germline gives CDR1 MNHEY, CDR2 SVGAGI.

The V gene is TRBV9, the J gene TRBJ2-1; D call uncertain. The CDR3 is 17 residues long. CDR1 and CDR2 from the germline V gene are SGDLS and YYNGEE. Trimming cost V 0 bases and J 2 bases, with 15 bases left between them. The CDR3 loop reads CASSVGVGRSPYNEQFF. The CDR3 coding sequence is TGTGCCAGCAGCGTAGGCGTTGGGCGTTCGCCCTACAATGAGCAGTTCTTC.

The chain joins TRBV6-5 to TRBJ2-7, with TRBD2 as a possible D gene (6 bases). The CDR3 has 15 residues. CDR1 and CDR2 (germline): MNHEY, SVGAGI. V was trimmed by 2 bases and J by 0 bases, leaving 11 bases between them. This chain's CDR3 is CASSYSRDSSYEQYF. CDR3 DNA sequence: TGTGCCAGCAGTTACAGCCGGGACTCCTCCTACGAGCAGTACTTC.

The chain employs TRBV9 and TRBJ2-3, with 12 bases fitting TRBD2. The length of the CDR3 is 18 residues. Trimming at V came to 3 bases and at J to 4 bases, leaving 12 bases not matched to a gene. Germline V gives CDR1 SGDLS, CDR2 YYNGEE. This CDR3 reads CASSASRPGLAGSDTQYF. The CDR3 DNA sequence: TGTGCCAGCAGCGCGAGCCGACCGGGACTAGCGGGTTCAGATACGCAGTATTTT.

This sequence joins TRBV28 and TRBJ2-5; D is possibly TRBD1 (6 bases). The CDR3 contains 14 residues. The germline V gene encodes CDR1 MDHEN and CDR2 SYDVKM. With 4 bases removed from V and 1 base from J, the gap between germline ends came to 10 bases. The CDR3 region is CASSSRQVQETQYF. The CDR3 DNA reads TGTGCCAGCAGTTCGAGACAGGTCCAAGAGACCCAGTACTTC.